This paragraph reports one TCR beta chain. The data are from a study of blood T cell repertoires in COVID-19. At the level of the study: The samples span acute and convalescent COVID-19 from the United States, Italy and Spain.

The table came from immunoSEQ multiplex PCR; TCRdb's copy has only in-frame clones and leaves some out. Counted here are roughly 60,000 clones, around nine tenths occurring once; the ten biggest clones make up more than 6.5%. The source is a human donor with active COVID-19. The donor label of this sample is uncertain. The specimen was peripheral blood.

The CDR3 region is CASSKGLVNTLNTEAFF. CDR3 DNA: TGCGCCAGCAGCAAAGGACTTGTGAACACCCTGAACACTGAAGCTTTCTTT. This chain joins TRBV5-1 and TRBJ1-1; D gene ambiguous. In germline, CDR1 is SGHRS, CDR2 YFSETQ. V lost 4 bases and J 0 bases, leaving 19 bases between the germline ends. The CDR3 has 17 residues.